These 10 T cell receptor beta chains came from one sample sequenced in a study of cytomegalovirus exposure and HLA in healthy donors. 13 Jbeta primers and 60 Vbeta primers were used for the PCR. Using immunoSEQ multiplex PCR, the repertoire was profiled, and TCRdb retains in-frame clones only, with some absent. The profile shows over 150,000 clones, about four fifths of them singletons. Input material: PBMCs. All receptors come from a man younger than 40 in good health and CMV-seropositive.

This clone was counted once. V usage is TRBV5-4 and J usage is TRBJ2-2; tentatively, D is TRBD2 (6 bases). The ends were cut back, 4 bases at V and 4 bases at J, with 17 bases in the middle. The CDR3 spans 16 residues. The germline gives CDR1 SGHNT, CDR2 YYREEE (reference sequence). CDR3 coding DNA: TGTGCCAGCAGCGATAGACTAGTCGGGGGCACCGGGGAGCTGTTTTTT. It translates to CASSDRLVGGTGELFF.

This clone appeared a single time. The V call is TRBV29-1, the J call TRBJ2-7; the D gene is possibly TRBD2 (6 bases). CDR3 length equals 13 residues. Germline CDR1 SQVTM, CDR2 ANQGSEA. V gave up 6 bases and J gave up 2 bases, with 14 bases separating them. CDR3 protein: CSVGGRTTYEQYF. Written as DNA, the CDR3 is TGCAGCGTGGGAGGCAGGACCACCTACGAGCAGTACTTC.

The CDR3 sequence: CSVGTGTGRFVGNEQFF. For the CDR3, the DNA is TGCAGCGTTGGCACCGGGACAGGGAGATTCGTAGGTAATGAGCAGTTCTTC. The chain joins TRBV29-1 to TRBJ2-1; TRBD1 matches at 9 bases. The CDR3 covers 17 residues. Per germline, CDR1 SQVTM and CDR2 ANQGSEA. Germline trimming cut 4 bases from V and 7 bases from J; bases unmatched to any gene: 17.

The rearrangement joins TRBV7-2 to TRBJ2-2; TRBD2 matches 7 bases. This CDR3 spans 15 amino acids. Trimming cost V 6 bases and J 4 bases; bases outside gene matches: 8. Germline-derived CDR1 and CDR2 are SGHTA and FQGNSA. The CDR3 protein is CASRPPPGGTGELFF. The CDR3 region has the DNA TGTGCCAGCAGACCCCCCCCGGGGGGCACCGGGGAGCTGTTTTTT.

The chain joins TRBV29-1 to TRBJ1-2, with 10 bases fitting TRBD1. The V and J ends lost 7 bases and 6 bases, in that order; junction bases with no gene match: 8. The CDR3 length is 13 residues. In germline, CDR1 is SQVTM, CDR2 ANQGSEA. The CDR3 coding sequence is TGCAGCGCCCGACAGGGGGCGCGGGATGGCTACACCTTC. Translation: CSARQGARDGYTF.

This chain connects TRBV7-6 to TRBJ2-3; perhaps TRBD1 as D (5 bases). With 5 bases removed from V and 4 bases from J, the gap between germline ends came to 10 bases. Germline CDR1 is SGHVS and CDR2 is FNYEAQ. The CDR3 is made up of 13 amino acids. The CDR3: CASSPPTADTQYF. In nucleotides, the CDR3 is TGTGCCAGCAGCCCTCCGACAGCAGATACGCAGTATTTT.

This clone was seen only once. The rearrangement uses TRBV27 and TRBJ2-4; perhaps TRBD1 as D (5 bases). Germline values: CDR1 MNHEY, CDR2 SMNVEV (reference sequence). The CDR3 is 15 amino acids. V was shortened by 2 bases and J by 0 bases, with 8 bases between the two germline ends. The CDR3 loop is CASSLNRLAKNIQYF. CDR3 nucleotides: TGTGCCAGCAGTTTAAACAGGCTAGCCAAAAACATTCAGTACTTC.

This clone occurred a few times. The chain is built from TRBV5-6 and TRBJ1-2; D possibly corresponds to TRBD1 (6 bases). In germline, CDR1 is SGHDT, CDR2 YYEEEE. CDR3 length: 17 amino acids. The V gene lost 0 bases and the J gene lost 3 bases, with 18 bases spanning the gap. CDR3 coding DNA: TGTGCCAGCAGCTTGGATGGGGGCGCAGGTTCGGACTATGGCTACACCTTC. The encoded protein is CASSLDGGAGSDYGYTF.

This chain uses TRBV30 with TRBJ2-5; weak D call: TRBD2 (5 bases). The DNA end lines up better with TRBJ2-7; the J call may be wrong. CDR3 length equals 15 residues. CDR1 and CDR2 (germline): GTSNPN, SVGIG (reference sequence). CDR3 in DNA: TGTGCCTGGAGTCTTCCGAGGGCCCTTAGGACCGAGCAGTACTTC. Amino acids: CAWSLPRALRTEQYF.

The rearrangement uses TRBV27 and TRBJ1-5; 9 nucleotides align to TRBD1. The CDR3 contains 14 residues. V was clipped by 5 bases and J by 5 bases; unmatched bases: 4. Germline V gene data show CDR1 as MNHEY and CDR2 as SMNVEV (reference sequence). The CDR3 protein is CASSHDRGYQPQHF. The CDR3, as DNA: TGTGCCAGCAGTCACGACAGGGGGTATCAGCCCCAGCATTTT.